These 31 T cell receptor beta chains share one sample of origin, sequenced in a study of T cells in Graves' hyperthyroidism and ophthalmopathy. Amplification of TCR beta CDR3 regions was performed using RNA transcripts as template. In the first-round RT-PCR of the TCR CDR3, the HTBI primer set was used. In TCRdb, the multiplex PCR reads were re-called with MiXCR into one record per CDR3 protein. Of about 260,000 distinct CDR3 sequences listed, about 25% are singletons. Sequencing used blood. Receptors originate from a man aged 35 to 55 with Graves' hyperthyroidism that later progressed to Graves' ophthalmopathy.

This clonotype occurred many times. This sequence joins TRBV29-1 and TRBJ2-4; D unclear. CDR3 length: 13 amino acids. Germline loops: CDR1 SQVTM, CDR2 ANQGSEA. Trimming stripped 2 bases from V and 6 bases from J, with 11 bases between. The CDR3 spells CSVERPERNIQYF. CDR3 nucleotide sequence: TGCAGCGTTGAACGTCCAGAGAGAAACATTCAGTACTTC.

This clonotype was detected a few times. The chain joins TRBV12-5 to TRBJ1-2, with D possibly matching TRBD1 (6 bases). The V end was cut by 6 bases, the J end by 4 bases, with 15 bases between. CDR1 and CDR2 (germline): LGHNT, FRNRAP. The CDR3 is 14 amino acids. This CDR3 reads CASGGTTSGYGYTF. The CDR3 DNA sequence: TGTGCTAGTGGAGGGACAACTTCGGGCTATGGCTACACCTTC.

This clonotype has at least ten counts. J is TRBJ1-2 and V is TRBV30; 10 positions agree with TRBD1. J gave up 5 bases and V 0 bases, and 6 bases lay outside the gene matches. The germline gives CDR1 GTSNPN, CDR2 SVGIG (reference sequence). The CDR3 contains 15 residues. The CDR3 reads CAWSVPPGQGYGYTF. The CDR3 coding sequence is TGTGCCTGGAGTGTACCCCCGGGACAGGGGTATGGCTACACCTTC.

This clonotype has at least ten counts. CDR3 DNA sequence: TGTGCCTGGAGTGTGGGACAGGGCTTGAACTACGAGCAGTACTTC. Amino acid sequence: CAWSVGQGLNYEQYF. The chain has TRBV30 and TRBJ2-7; TRBD1 agrees at 9 bases. Germline CDR1 GTSNPN, CDR2 SVGIG (reference sequence). V gave up 0 bases and J gave up 3 bases; unmatched junction bases: 6. This CDR3 contains 15 residues.

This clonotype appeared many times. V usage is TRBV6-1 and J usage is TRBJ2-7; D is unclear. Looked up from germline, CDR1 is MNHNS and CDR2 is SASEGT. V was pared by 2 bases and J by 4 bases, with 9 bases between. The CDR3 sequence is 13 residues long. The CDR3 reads CASSELSLYEQYF. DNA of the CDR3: TGTGCCAGCAGTGAACTCTCACTTTACGAGCAGTACTTC.

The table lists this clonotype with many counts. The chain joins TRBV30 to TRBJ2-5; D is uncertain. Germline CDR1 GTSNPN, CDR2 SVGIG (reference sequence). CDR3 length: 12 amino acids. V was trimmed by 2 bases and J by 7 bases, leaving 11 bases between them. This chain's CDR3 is CAWSPLAGTQYF. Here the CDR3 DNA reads TGTGCCTGGAGTCCTCTGGCCGGGACCCAGTACTTC.

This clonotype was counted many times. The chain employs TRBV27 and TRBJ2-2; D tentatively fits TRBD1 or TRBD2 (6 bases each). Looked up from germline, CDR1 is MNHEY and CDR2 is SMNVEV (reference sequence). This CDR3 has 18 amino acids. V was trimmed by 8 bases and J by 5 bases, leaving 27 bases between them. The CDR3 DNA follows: TGTGCCAGCCGTCGGGGGACATCGGTCCGTAAGGATACCGGGGAGCTGTTTTTT. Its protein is CASRRGTSVRKDTGELFF.

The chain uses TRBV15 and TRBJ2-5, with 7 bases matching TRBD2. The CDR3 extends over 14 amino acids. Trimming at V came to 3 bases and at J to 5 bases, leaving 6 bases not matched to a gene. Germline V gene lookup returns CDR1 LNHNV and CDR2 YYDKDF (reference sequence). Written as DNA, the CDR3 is TGTGCCACCAGCAGGGCGGGAGCGATCGAGACCCAGTACTTC. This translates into CATSRAGAIETQYF.

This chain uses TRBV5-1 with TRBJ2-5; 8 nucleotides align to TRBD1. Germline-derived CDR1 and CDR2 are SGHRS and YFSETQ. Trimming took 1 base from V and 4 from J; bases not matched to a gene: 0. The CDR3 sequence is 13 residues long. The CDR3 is CASSLTGGETQYF. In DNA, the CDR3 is TGCGCCAGCAGCTTGACAGGGGGAGAGACCCAGTACTTC.

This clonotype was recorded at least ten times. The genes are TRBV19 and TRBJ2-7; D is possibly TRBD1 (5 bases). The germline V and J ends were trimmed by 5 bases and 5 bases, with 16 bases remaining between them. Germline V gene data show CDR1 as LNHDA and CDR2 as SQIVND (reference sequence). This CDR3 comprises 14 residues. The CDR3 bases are TGTGCCAGTAGTTCTCAGGGTATGGTCGACGAGCAGTACTTC. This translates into CASSSQGMVDEQYF.

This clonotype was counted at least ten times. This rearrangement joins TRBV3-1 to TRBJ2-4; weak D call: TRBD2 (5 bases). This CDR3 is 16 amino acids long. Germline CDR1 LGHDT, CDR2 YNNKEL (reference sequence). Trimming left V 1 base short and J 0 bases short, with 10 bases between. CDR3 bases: TGTGCCAGCAGCCAAGCCCAGCGGAGAGCCAAAAACATTCAGTACTTC. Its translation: CASSQAQRRAKNIQYF.

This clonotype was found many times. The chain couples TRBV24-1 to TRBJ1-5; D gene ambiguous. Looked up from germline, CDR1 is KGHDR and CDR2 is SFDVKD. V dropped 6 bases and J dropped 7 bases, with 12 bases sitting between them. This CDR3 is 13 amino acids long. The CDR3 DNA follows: TGTGCCACCAGTAGCACGGGTGAGCAGCCCCAGCATTTT. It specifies CATSSTGEQPQHF.

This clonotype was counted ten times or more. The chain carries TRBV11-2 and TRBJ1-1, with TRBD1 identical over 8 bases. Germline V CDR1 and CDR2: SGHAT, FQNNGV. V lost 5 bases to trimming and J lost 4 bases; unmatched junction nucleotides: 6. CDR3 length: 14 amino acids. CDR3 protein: CASSLTTGATEAFF. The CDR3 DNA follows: TGTGCCAGCAGCCTGACGACAGGGGCCACTGAAGCTTTCTTT.

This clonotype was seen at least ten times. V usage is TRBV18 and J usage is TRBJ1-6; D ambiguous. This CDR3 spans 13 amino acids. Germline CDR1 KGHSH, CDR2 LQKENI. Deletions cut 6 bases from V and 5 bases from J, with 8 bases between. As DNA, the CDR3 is TGTGCCAGCTCTACCGAAGATAATTCACCCCTCCACTTT. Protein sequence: CASSTEDNSPLHF.

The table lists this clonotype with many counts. CDR3 nucleotides: TGTGCCAGCAGTTTTGGTGGCCTAGCGGGAGTATTGAGCGAGCAGTACTTC. Translation: CASSFGGLAGVLSEQYF. The chain joins TRBV27 to TRBJ2-7, with TRBD2 matching over 10 bases. The CDR3 has 17 amino acids. In germline, CDR1 is MNHEY, CDR2 SMNVEV (reference sequence). Trimming took 3 bases from V and 6 from J; bases not matched to a gene: 14.

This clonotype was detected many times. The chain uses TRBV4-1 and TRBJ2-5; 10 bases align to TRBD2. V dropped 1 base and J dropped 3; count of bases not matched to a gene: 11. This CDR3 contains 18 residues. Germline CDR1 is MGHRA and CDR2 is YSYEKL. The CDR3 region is CASSQVNAASGGEETQYF. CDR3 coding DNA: TGCGCCAGCAGCCAAGTAAATGCTGCCAGCGGGGGGGAAGAGACCCAGTACTTC.

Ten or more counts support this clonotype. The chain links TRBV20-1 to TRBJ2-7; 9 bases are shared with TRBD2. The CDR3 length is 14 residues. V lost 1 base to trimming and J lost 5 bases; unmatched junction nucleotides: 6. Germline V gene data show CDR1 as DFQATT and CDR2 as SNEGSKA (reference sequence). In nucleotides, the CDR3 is TGCAGTGCTAGAGGGATAGCGGGAGTCAACGAGCAGTACTTC. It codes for CSARGIAGVNEQYF.

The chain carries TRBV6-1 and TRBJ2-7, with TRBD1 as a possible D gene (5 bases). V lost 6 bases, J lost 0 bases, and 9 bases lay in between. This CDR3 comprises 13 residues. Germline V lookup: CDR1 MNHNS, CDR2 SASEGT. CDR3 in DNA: TGTGCCAGCAGGGACACTACCTCCTACGAGCAGTACTTC. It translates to CASRDTTSYEQYF.

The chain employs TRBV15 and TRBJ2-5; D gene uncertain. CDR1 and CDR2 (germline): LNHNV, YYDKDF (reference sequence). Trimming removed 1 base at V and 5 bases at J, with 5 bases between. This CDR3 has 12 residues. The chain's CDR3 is CATSRVKETQYF. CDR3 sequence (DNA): TGTGCCACCAGCAGAGTTAAGGAGACCCAGTACTTC.

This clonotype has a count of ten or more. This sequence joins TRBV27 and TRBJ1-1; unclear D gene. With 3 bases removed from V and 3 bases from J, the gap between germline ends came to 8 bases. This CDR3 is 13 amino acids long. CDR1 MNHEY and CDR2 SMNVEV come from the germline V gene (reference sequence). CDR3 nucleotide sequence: TGTGCCAGCAGTTTGAGGAGGGACACTGAAGCTTTCTTT. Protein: CASSLRRDTEAFF.

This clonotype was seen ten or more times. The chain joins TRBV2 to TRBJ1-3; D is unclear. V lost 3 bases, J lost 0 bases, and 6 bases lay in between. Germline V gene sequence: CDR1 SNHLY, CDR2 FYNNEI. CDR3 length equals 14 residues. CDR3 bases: TGTGCCAGCAGTGAGACTATCTCTGGAAACACCATATATTTT. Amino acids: CASSETISGNTIYF.

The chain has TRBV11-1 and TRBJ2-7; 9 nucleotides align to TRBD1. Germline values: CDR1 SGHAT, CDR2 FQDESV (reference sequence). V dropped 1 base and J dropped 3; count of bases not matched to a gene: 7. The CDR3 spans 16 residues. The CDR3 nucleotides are TGTGCCAGCAGCTTAGAGGGACAGGGAGGGTTCTACGAGCAGTACTTC. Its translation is CASSLEGQGGFYEQYF.

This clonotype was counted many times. In nucleotides, the CDR3 is TGTGCCACCAGTGATTCCCGGGACCACTATGGCTACACCTTC. Its translation: CATSDSRDHYGYTF. V is TRBV24-1 and J is TRBJ1-2; D might be TRBD1 (5 bases). Trimming pared 2 bases from V and 3 bases from J, leaving 9 bases between. The germline V gene has CDR1 KGHDR and CDR2 SFDVKD. The CDR3 length is 14 residues.

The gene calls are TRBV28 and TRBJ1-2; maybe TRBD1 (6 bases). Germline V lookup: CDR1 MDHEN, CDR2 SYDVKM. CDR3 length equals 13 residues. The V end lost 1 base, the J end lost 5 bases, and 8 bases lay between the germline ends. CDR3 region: CASSLSTGYGYTF. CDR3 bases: TGTGCCAGCAGTTTATCGACAGGTTATGGCTACACCTTC.

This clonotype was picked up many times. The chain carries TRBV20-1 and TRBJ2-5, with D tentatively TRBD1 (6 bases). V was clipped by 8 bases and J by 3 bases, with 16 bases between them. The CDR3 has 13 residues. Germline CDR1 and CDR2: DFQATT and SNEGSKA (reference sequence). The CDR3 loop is CSTRGQTEETQYF. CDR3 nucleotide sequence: TGCAGTACCAGAGGACAGACCGAAGAGACCCAGTACTTC.

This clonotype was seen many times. The CDR3 region is CASSLETGDTEAFF. The CDR3, as DNA: TGTGCCAGCAGCTTGGAGACAGGGGACACTGAAGCTTTCTTT. The chain carries TRBV5-4 and TRBJ1-1; 8 bases agree with TRBD1. Germline V lookup: CDR1 SGHNT, CDR2 YYREEE (reference sequence). Trimming cost V 0 bases and J 3 bases; bases outside gene matches: 1. This CDR3 spans 14 amino acids.

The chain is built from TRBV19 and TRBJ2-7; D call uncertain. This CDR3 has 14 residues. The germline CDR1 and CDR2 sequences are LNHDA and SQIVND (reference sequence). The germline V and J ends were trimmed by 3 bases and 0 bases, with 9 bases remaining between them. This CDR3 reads CASSIGWGSYEQYF. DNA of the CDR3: TGTGCCAGTAGTATCGGGTGGGGCTCCTACGAGCAGTACTTC.

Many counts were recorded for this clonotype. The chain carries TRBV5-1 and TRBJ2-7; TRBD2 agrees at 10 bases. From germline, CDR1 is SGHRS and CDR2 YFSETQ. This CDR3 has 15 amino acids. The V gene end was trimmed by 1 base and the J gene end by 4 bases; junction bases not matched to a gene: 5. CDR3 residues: CASSLITSGTYEQYF. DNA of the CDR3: TGCGCCAGCAGCTTGATCACTAGCGGGACGTACGAGCAGTACTTC.

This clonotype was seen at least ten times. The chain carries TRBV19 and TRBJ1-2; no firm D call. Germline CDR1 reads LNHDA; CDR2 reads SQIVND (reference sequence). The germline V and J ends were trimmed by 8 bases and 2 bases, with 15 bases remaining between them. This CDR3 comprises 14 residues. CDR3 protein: CASRGQLPNYGYTF. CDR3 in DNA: TGTGCCAGTCGAGGTCAGCTTCCCAACTATGGCTACACCTTC.

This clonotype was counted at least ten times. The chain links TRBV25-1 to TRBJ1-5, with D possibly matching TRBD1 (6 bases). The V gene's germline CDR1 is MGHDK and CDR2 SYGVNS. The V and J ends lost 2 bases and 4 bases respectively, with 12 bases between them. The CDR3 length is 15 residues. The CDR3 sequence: CASSEAPDSNQPQHF. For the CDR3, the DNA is TGTGCCAGCAGTGAAGCCCCGGACAGTAATCAGCCCCAGCATTTT.

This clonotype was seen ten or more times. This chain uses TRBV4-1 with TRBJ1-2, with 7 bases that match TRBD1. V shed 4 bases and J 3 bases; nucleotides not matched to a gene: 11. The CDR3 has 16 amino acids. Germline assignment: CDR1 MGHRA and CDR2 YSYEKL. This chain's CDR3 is CASSLNPTGKDYGYTF. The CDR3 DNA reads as TGCGCCAGCAGCCTGAACCCGACAGGGAAGGACTATGGCTACACCTTC.